This section outlines one T cell receptor (beta chain) sequence together with its context. Antigen unknown. This sample was taken from a study of T-cell reconstitution after alpha-beta-depleted transplantation in children. General study results and limits: A year post-transplant, T-cell counts and diversity derived mostly from newly produced T cells. Certain patients had high TCRbeta diversity at day 60, and it came from recipient T cells and thymic progenitors that survived. About two months after transplant, alpha-beta T cells reportedly came from several hundred expanded graft clones.

Germline V gene lookup returns CDR1 ENHRY and CDR2 SYGVKD. J gave up 0 bases and V 2 bases, and 6 bases lay outside the gene matches. This CDR3 comprises 19 residues. Preparation of the TCRbeta library used unique molecular identifiers. TCRdb passed the PCR reads through MiXCR, listing each CDR3 protein once. Seen here are 250,000 to 300,000 distinct CDR3 sequences, about 9.5% observed once, and the top ten hold 7.5%. This sequence was found in a boy less than two years old with acute myeloid leukemia, due to receive a stem cell transplant. The chain joins TRBV10-3 to TRBJ2-1; 14 bases are a match to TRBD2. Sample: PBMCs, taken before TCRalphabeta/CD19-depleted stem cell transplant. The CDR3 here is CAISEPRTSGRSSYNEQFF. DNA of the CDR3: TGTGCCATCAGTGAGCCCAGGACTAGCGGGAGGAGCTCCTACAATGAGCAGTTCTTC.